This T cell receptor (beta chain) originates from a study of vaccination effects on CD4 cells after COVID-19. About the study: Supplemented with 8.5 to 10 IU/ml IL-2 and approximately 9.7 ug/ml peptides, some 2 million PBMC per well were kept in culture.

Culturing for 9 to 10 days preceded CD4+ T cell isolation. V gave up 5 bases and J gave up 7 bases; unmatched junction bases: 6. Germline assignment: CDR1 LNHDA and CDR2 SQIVND (reference sequence). This CDR3 has 15 residues. Study results and caveats: Whether induced by infection or by vaccine, clones showed marked clonal contraction late after vaccination. The study had few convalescent patients and no early post-infection timepoints.

As to this clone: Its antigen is as yet unknown.

Profiled with immunoSEQ multiplex PCR; TCRdb holds only in-frame clones, not every one. Among around 70,000 clones listed, 77% were seen once. The sample consisted of CD4+ T cells from PBMCs cultured without peptide, taken before COVID-19 vaccination. The chain is built from TRBV19 and TRBJ1-5; TRBD1 aligns across 12 bases. The sequence was obtained from a human donor who received a COVID-19 vaccine. The CDR3 loop is CASSPWDRGHQPQHF. The CDR3 coding sequence is TGTGCCAGTAGTCCGTGGGACAGGGGGCACCAGCCCCAGCATTTT.